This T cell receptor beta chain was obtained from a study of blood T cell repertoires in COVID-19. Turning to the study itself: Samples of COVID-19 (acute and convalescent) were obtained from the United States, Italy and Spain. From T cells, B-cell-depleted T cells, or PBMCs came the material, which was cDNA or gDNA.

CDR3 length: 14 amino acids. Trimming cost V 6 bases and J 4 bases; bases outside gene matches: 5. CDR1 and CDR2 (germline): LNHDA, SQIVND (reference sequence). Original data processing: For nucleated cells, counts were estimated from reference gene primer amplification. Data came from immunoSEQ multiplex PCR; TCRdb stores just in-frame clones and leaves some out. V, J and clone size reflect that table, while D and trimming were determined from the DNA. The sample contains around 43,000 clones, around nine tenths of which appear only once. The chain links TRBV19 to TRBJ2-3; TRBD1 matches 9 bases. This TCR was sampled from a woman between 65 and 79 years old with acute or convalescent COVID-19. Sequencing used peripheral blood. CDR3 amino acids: CASRSGQGADTQYF. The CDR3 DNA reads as TGTGCCAGTAGGTCGGGACAGGGAGCAGATACGCAGTATTTT.